The clone carrying this TCR beta chain was observed at least ten times. TCRdb passed the 5' RACE reads through MiXCR, listing each CDR3 protein once. Of 300,000 to 400,000 distinct CDR3 sequences listed, approximately 11% were seen once; the top ten hold about 3.5%. These data are taken from a study of T cells after yellow fever vaccination. The TCR was taken from a man younger than 35 who received the YFV17D yellow fever vaccine. This specimen was CD4+ T cells sorted from PBMCs, taken 45 days after the yellow fever booster vaccination.

The CDR3: CASSWGSSGANVLTF. In nucleotides, the CDR3 is TGTGCCAGCAGTTGGGGTAGCTCTGGGGCCAACGTCCTGACTTTC. This chain joins TRBV12-3 or TRBV12-4 and TRBJ2-6, with no clear D. The V end was cut by 4 bases, the J end by 0 bases, with 7 bases between. CDR3 size: 15 residues.